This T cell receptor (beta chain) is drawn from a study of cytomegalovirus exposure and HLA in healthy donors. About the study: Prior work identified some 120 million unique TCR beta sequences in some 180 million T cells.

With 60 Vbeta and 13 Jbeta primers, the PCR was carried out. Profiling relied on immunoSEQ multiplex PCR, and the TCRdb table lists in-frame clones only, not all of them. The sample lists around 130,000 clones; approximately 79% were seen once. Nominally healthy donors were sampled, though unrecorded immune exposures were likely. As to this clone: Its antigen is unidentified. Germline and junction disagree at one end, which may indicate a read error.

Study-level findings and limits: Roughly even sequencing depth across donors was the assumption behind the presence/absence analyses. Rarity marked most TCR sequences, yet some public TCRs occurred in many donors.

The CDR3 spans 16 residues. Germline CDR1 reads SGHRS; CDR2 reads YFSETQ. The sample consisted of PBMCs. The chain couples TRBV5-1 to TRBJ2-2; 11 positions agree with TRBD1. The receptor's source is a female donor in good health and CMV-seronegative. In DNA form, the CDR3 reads TGCGCCAGCAGCTTTGGACAGGGGGCGAATACCGGGGAGCTGTTTTTT. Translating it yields CASSFGQGANTGELFF.